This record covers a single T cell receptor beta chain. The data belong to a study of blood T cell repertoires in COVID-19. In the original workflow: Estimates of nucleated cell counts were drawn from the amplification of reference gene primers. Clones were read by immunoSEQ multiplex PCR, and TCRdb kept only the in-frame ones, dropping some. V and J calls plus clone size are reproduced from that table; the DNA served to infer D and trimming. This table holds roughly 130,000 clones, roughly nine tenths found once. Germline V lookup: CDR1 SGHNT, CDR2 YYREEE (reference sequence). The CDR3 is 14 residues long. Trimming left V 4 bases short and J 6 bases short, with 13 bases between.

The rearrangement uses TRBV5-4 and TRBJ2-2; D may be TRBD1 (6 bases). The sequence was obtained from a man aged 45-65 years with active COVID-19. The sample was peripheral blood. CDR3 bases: TGTGCCAGCAGCGTTACAGGGTTGTCCGGGGAGCTGTTTTTT. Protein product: CASSVTGLSGELFF.